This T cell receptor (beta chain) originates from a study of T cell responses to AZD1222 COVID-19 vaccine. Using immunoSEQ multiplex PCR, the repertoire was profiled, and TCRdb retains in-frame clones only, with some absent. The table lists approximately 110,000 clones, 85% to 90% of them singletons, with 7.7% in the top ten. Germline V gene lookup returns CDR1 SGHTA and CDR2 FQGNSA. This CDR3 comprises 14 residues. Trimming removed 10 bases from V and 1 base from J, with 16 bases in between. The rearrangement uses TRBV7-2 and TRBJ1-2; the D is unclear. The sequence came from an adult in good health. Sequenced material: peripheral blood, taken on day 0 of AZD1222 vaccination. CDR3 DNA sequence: TGTGCCACAAACGCCGGGAACTATAACTATGGCTACACCTTC. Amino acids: CATNAGNYNYGYTF. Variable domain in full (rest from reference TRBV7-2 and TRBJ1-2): GAGVSQSPSNKVTEKGKDVELRCDPISGHTALYWYRQSLGQGLEFLIYFQGNSAPDKSGLPSDRFSAERTGGSVSTLTIQRTQQEDSAVYLCATNAGNYNYGYTFGSGTRLTVV.